Sequencing of this TCR beta chain was carried out in a study of early T cells in non-severe SARS-CoV-2 infection. In the study overall: Chains stayed unpaired after sequencing of bulk RNA from unsorted whole blood.

This clonotype came up many times. Researchers tagged individual cDNA molecules with unique molecular identifiers. MiXCR, applied by TCRdb to the 5' RACE reads, yields one record per CDR3 protein. The sample includes about 60,000 distinct CDR3 sequences, roughly 5.3% of them seen just once. The CDR3 totals 13 residues. Germline values: CDR1 SGHRS, CDR2 YFSETQ. The V and J ends lost 7 bases and 8 bases, in that order; junction bases with no gene match: 8. The sample was whole blood. The sequence was obtained from an adult who was a healthcare worker with PCR-confirmed SARS-CoV-2 infection or an uninfected control (not recorded which). The chain is built from TRBV5-1 and TRBJ2-1, with TRBD2 identical over 8 bases. The DNA for the CDR3 is TGCGCCAGCTGGAAAGGACTAGCCGATGAGCAGTTCTTC. Protein: CASWKGLADEQFF.